These 23 T cell receptor beta chains were all obtained from the same sample, sequenced in a study of cytomegalovirus exposure and HLA in healthy donors. PCR amplification relied on 60 Vbeta primers (plus 13 Jbeta primers). The protocol was immunoSEQ multiplex PCR, while the TCRdb copy is restricted to in-frame clones and leaves out a portion. Of about 110,000 clones listed, roughly 76% are singletons. Source material: PBMCs. Every receptor here comes from a man younger than 35 in good health and CMV-seronegative.

V usage is TRBV10-2 and J usage is TRBJ1-5, with a possible D match to TRBD1 (5 bases). The V gene lost 6 bases and the J gene lost 1 base, with 13 bases spanning the gap. The length of the CDR3 is 15 residues. Germline V gives CDR1 WSHSY, CDR2 SAAADI. In nucleotides, the CDR3 is TGCGCCAGCAGGGGCTCCGGGGGGAGCAATCAGCCCCAGCATTTT. Translation gives CASRGSGGSNQPQHF.

V and J are TRBV11-2 and TRBJ1-1; D gene uncertain. Germline V gene data show CDR1 as SGHAT and CDR2 as FQNNGV. V gave up 0 bases and J gave up 7 bases, with 3 bases separating them. The CDR3 has 11 residues. Here the CDR3 DNA reads TGTGCCAGCAGCTTAGAGTATGAAGCTTTCTTT. This gives the protein CASSLEYEAFF.

The chain employs TRBV5-4 and TRBJ1-2; 7 nucleotides line up with TRBD1. Germline-derived CDR1 and CDR2 are SGHNT and YYREEE (reference sequence). The V and J ends lost 5 bases and 4 bases, in that order; junction bases with no gene match: 8. The CDR3 has 14 amino acids. CDR3 amino acids: CASSAGDRLYGYTF. In DNA form, the CDR3 reads TGTGCCAGCAGTGCTGGGGACAGACTCTATGGCTACACCTTC.

The chain couples TRBV4-2 to TRBJ2-3; no reliable D call. V was cut by 1 base and J by 0 bases, with 8 bases left in between. Per the germline V gene, CDR1 is LGHNA and CDR2 is YNFKEQ. This CDR3 comprises 15 residues. The CDR3 protein is CASSQAGGSTDTQYF. In DNA form, the CDR3 reads TGTGCCAGCAGCCAAGCAGGTGGTAGCACAGATACGCAGTATTTT.

The chain uses TRBV27 and TRBJ1-1; the match to TRBD1 covers 8 bases. Germline lookup yields CDR1 MNHEY and CDR2 SMNVEV (reference sequence). This CDR3 region has 14 residues. After removal of 5 bases from V and 12 bases from J, the junction contained 14 bases not matched to a gene. The CDR3 sequence: CASSPTGQGVWSFF. CDR3 DNA: TGTGCCAGCAGTCCTACCGGACAGGGTGTTTGGTCTTTCTTT.

The rearrangement uses TRBV15 and TRBJ2-3; perhaps TRBD2 as D (6 bases). Germline V gives CDR1 LNHNV, CDR2 YYDKDF (reference sequence). Trimming cost V 7 bases and J 2 bases, with 13 bases left between them. The CDR3 runs 14 residues. The CDR3 nucleotides are TGTGCCACCAACCGGGGGAGCACCACAGATACGCAGTATTTT. It translates to CATNRGSTTDTQYF.

This clone was found a few times. This chain joins TRBV5-5 and TRBJ1-6, with 9 bases identical to TRBD1. V gave up 2 bases and J gave up 7 bases; unmatched junction bases: 4. Germline V gene lookup returns CDR1 SGHKS and CDR2 YYEKEE (reference sequence). The CDR3 is made up of 15 amino acids. The CDR3 region is CASSLQGAQNSPLHF. The DNA for the CDR3 is TGTGCCAGCAGCTTACAGGGGGCGCAAAATTCACCCCTCCACTTT.

The genes are TRBV7-9 and TRBJ2-7; 10 bases line up with TRBD1. Germline loops: CDR1 SEHNR, CDR2 FQNEAQ (reference sequence). V shed 2 bases and J 2 bases; nucleotides not matched to a gene: 3. This CDR3 has 15 amino acids. Here the CDR3 DNA reads TGTGCCAGCAGCTTATTGGACAGGGGGGCCTACGAGCAGTACTTC. Protein sequence: CASSLLDRGAYEQYF.

This chain connects TRBV6-6 to TRBJ1-3, with 9 bases matching TRBD1. Germline V gene sequence: CDR1 MNHNY, CDR2 SVGAGI (reference sequence). This CDR3 is 14 amino acids long. V trimming: 5 bases; J trimming: 8 bases; junction bases outside the gene matches: 7. The CDR3 DNA follows: TGTGCCAGCAGTACAACAGGGGGCGCGGACACCATATATTTT. Its translation is CASSTTGGADTIYF.

The chain links TRBV5-4 to TRBJ2-5, with 9 bases identical to TRBD2. The germline V gene encodes CDR1 SGHNT and CDR2 YYREEE (reference sequence). Trimming removed 4 bases from V and 2 bases from J; junction bases left unmatched: 6. The CDR3 sequence is 15 residues long. The CDR3 region has the DNA TGTGCCAGCAGCCGAGCGGGGGGCCGACAAGAGACCCAGTACTTC. Protein sequence: CASSRAGGRQETQYF.

The V and J genes are TRBV20-1 and TRBJ1-2; maybe TRBD1 (5 bases). The CDR3 consists of 10 residues. The germline V gene encodes CDR1 DFQATT and CDR2 SNEGSKA (reference sequence). V was shortened by 6 bases and J by 6 bases, with 8 bases between the two germline ends. This chain's CDR3 is CSASTDGYTF. For the CDR3, the DNA is TGCAGTGCATCGACAGATGGCTACACCTTC.

This clone was seen a few times. The chain combines TRBV7-6 with TRBJ2-3; TRBD2 aligns across 9 bases. The V segment lost 5 bases and the J segment 2 bases; nucleotides outside the gene matches: 8. There are 16 residues in the CDR3. Per the germline V gene, CDR1 is SGHVS and CDR2 is FNYEAQ. The CDR3 bases are TGTGCCAGCAGCCTCGGGACTAGCAGCCTCACAGATACGCAGTATTTT. Translated, it gives CASSLGTSSLTDTQYF. Looking up the rest from reference TRBV7-6 and TRBJ2-3 gives the full variable domain: GAGVSQSPRYKVTKRGQDVALRCDPISGHVSLYWYRQALGQGPEFLTYFNYEAQQDKSGLPNDRFSAERPEGSISTLTIQRTEQRDSAMYRCASSLGTSSLTDTQYFGPGTRLTVL.

The chain is built from TRBV18 and TRBJ2-3, with 9 bases matching TRBD2. The CDR3 sequence is 17 residues long. The J segment lost 4 bases and the V segment lost 3 bases, leaving 11 bases of the junction unmatched. Germline loops: CDR1 KGHSH, CDR2 LQKENI. The CDR3 DNA reads TGTGCCAGCTCACCCGCCCGCTGGCGGGGGGGCTCAGATACGCAGTATTTT. This gives the protein CASSPARWRGGSDTQYF.

This rearrangement joins TRBV18 to TRBJ1-6, with unresolved D. V was pared by 5 bases and J by 9 bases, with 17 bases between. Germline V gene sequence: CDR1 KGHSH, CDR2 LQKENI. The CDR3 is 15 residues long. DNA for the CDR3: TGTGCCAGCTCAGATTCTGCACAGCAGAGTTCACCCCTCCACTTT. This encodes CASSDSAQQSSPLHF.

This clone was seen once. The V gene is TRBV5-5, the J gene TRBJ1-2; D unclear. The CDR3 is 14 residues long. Deletions cut 4 bases from V and 3 bases from J, with 13 bases between. Germline V gene sequence: CDR1 SGHKS, CDR2 YYEKEE (reference sequence). CDR3: CASSQIADDYGYTF. CDR3 in DNA: TGTGCCAGCAGCCAAATAGCGGACGACTATGGCTACACCTTC.

The chain employs TRBV9 and TRBJ2-5; possible D gene TRBD2, 7 bases. The V and J ends lost 3 bases and 5 bases respectively, with 20 bases between them. This CDR3 spans 16 amino acids. The germline gives CDR1 SGDLS, CDR2 YYNGEE. CDR3 coding DNA: TGTGCCAGCAGCGCGAGAGAGGGGGGGGGCAGCGAGACCCAGTACTTC. Translation: CASSAREGGGSETQYF.

This rearrangement joins TRBV29-1 to TRBJ2-7, with D perhaps TRBD1 (5 bases). Germline CDR1 reads SQVTM; CDR2 reads ANQGSEA. CDR3 length: 12 residues. The V end lost 4 bases, the J end lost 1 base, and 8 bases lay between the germline ends. CDR3 in DNA: TGCAGCGTTGCGAAGGGGTCCTACGAGCAGTACTTC. As protein: CSVAKGSYEQYF.

The chain uses TRBV7-8 and TRBJ1-5; D possibly corresponds to TRBD1 (5 bases). The CDR3 sequence is 15 residues long. V was pared by 6 bases and J by 3 bases, with 15 bases between. Per germline, CDR1 SGHVS and CDR2 FQNEAQ. The CDR3 DNA is TGTGCCAGCAGTCAGCCTGGGGCTCCCAATCAGCCCCAGCATTTT. It yields the protein CASSQPGAPNQPQHF.

V gene TRBV19 combines with J gene TRBJ2-1; a possible D gene is TRBD2 (5 bases). The V end lost 5 bases, the J end lost 7 bases, and 9 bases lay between the germline ends. Germline lookup yields CDR1 LNHDA and CDR2 SQIVND (reference sequence). The CDR3 loop spans 12 amino acids. Written as DNA, the CDR3 is TGTGCCAGTAGTGCCCGGAGGAATGAGCAGTTCTTC. Residues: CASSARRNEQFF.

This chain links TRBV6-6 with TRBJ2-7; D is possibly TRBD1 (5 bases). The germline V gene encodes CDR1 MNHNY and CDR2 SVGAGI (reference sequence). The CDR3 runs to 15 residues. The V and J ends lost 2 bases and 5 bases respectively, with 16 bases between them. CDR3 sequence: CASSYGAGHSDEQYF. The DNA of the CDR3 is TGTGCCAGCAGTTACGGGGCAGGGCACAGCGACGAGCAGTACTTC.

The chain has TRBV6-6 and TRBJ1-5; TRBD1 matches at 11 bases. Unmatched junction bases numbered 5, after V lost 5 bases and J lost 5 bases. Germline lookup yields CDR1 MNHNY and CDR2 SVGAGI (reference sequence). The CDR3 sequence is 15 residues long. In DNA, the CDR3 is TGTGCCAGCAGTCGTGGGACAGGGGGGGATCAGCCCCAGCATTTT. It translates to CASSRGTGGDQPQHF.

The chain joins TRBV29-1 to TRBJ2-5, with 11 bases identical to TRBD1. This CDR3 spans 12 amino acids. Germline V lookup: CDR1 SQVTM, CDR2 ANQGSEA. V lost 5 bases, J lost 11 bases, and 7 bases stayed unmatched. The CDR3 DNA sequence: TGCAGCGTTCCGGGACAGGGGGATCAGCAGTACTTC. It yields the protein CSVPGQGDQQYF. The full variable domain, completed using reference TRBV29-1 and TRBJ2-5, is SAVISQKPSRDICQRGTSLTIQCQVDSQVTMMFWYRQQPGQSLTLIATANQGSEATYESGFVIDKFPISRPNLTFSTLTVSNMSPEDSSIYLCSVPGQGDQQYFGPGTRLLVL.

V is TRBV11-2 and J is TRBJ2-7; D perhaps matches TRBD1 (6 bases). Trimming left V 2 bases short and J 6 bases short, with 11 bases between. In germline, CDR1 is SGHAT, CDR2 FQNNGV. The length of the CDR3 is 13 residues. DNA of the CDR3: TGTGCCAGCAGCTTACGACAGGTTGTCGAGCAGTACTTC. Its protein is CASSLRQVVEQYF.